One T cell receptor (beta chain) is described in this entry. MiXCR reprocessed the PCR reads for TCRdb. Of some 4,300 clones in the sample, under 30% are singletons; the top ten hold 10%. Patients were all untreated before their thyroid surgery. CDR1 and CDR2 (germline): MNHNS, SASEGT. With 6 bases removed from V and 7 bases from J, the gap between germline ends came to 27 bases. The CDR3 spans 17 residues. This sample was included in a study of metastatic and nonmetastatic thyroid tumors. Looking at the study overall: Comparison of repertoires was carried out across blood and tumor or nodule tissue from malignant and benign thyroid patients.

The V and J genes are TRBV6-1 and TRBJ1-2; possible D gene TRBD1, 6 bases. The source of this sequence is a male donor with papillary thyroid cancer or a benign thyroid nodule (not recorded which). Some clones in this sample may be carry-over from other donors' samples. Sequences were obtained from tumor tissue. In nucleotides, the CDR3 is TGTGCCAGCAGGGATAGTGGGGGGCAATCATTCTATGGTGGCTACACCTTC. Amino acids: CASRDSGGQSFYGGYTF.